A selection of T cell receptor beta chains follows, all from one sample in a study of OX40 agonist ivuxolimab in advanced cancers. Here immunoSEQ multiplex PCR was the method, and the copy in TCRdb shows in-frame clones only, minus some. Of tens of thousands of clones detected, roughly 93% appear once; the ten largest clones hold 0.25% to 0.35%. The input for sequencing was CD4+ or CD8+ T cells sorted from blood, taken in a trial of the OX40 agonist ivuxolimab. These receptors were obtained from an adult with an advanced solid tumor such as melanoma, head and neck, liver or kidney cancer. Each CDR3 is given with its conserved first and last residue. A D gene is named only where the DNA matches it firmly. Rows give clone size only sometimes, using once, few, many, or a class for an expanded clone.

>few|TRBD1|TRBJ2-5|17|TRBV9
TGTGCCAGCAGCCCGGGAGACAGGGGGAACTATCAAGAGACCCAGTACTTC
CASSPGDRGNYQETQYF
>NA|TRBD1|TRBJ2-2|15|TRBV7-2
TGTGCCAGCAGCTCCCGGGACAGGGCGGCCGGGGAGCTGTTTTTT
CASSSRDRAAGELFF
>NA|NA|TRBJ2-7|12|TRBV10-3
TGTGCCATCAGCGGGAGCCCCTACGAGCAGTACTTC
CAISGSPYEQYF
>NA|TRBD1|TRBJ2-6|15|TRBV7-9
TGTGCCAGCAGCTCGACAGGGCGTGGGGCCAACGTCCTGACTTTC
CASSSTGRGANVLTF
>once|NA|TRBJ2-3|13|TRBV28
TGTGCCAGCAGTTTAGGCAGCACAGATACGCAGTATTTT
CASSLGSTDTQYF
>NA|NA|TRBJ2-2|18|TRBV4-2
TGTGCCAGCAGCCAAGTGGGGCTTGGCGGCGCGAACACCGGGGAGCTGTTTTTT
CASSQVGLGGANTGELFF
>once|NA|TRBJ2-5|16|TRBV5-6
TGTGCCAGCAGCCTAAAACGACTAGTTGGGAAAGAGACCCAGTACTTC
CASSLKRLVGKETQYF
>few|NA|TRBJ2-5|12|TRBV29-1
TGCAGCGTTGAGTCAGGCGGCGAGACCCAGTACTTC
CSVESGGETQYF
>NA|NA|TRBJ1-2|11|TRBV20-1
TGCAGTGCTAGACTAAACTATGGCTACACCTTC
CSARLNYGYTF
>NA|NA|TRBJ1-1|14|TRBV18
TGTGCCAGCTCACCGTCTCCCCCGAACACTGAAGCTTTCTTT
CASSPSPPNTEAFF
>NA|NA|TRBJ2-5|13|TRBV9
TGTGCCAGCAGCGTCGCAGACGGGGAGACCCAGTACTTC
CASSVADGETQYF
>NA|NA|TRBJ2-3|13|TRBV6-5
TGTGCCAGCAGTTACGGGATGATGGGTACGCAGTATTTT
CASSYGMMGTQYF
>NA|NA|TRBJ1-1|14|TRBV7-2
TGTGCCAGCAGCTCGGACAGATGGAACACTGAAGCTTTCTTT
CASSSDRWNTEAFF
>NA|TRBD1|TRBJ2-7|16|TRBV29-1
TGCAGCGTTGTTTTGGCCAGGGGGCCCCCCCCCTACGAGCAGTACTTC
CSVVLARGPPPYEQYF
>NA|NA|TRBJ1-1|14|TRBV7-9
TGTGCCAGCAGCTTACCCCCCGGGAACACTGAAGCTTTCTTT
CASSLPPGNTEAFF
>NA|NA|TRBJ1-1|11|TRBV7-9
TGTGCCAGCAGCCCAAAGGTCGGAGCTTTCTTT
CASSPKVGAFF
>NA|TRBD1|TRBJ2-5|16|TRBV4-2
TGTGCCAGCAGCCAGACGGGACAGGGGAGGCAAGAGACCCAGTACTTC
CASSQTGQGRQETQYF
>NA|NA|TRBJ2-3|15|TRBV5-4
TGTGCCAGCAGCTTTTCGCAGGGGAAGACAGATACGCAGTATTTT
CASSFSQGKTDTQYF
>NA|NA|TRBJ2-1|14|TRBV5-5
TGTGCCAGCAGCCCGCTGGGTCTCAGCAATGAGCAGTTCTTC
CASSPLGLSNEQFF
>NA|NA|TRBJ2-3|15|TRBV5-1
TGCGCCAGCAGCTTGGATCCCGAAATTGAAGATACGCAGTATTTT
CASSLDPEIEDTQYF
>NA|NA|TRBJ2-4|14|TRBV4-3
TGCGCCAGCAGCCCCCACCCCGGGGTAGGCATTCAGTACTTC
CASSPHPGVGIQYF
>NA|TRBD1|TRBJ2-2|15|TRBV5-4
TGTGCCAGCAGCGCCGACAGGGGGCGCCCCGGGGAGCTGTTTTTT
CASSADRGRPGELFF